This is a list of T cell receptor beta chains from one sample in a study of CD8+ T cells in alopecia areata. Clones were read by immunoSEQ multiplex PCR, and TCRdb kept only the in-frame ones, dropping some. The sample lists fewer than 250,000 clones, roughly 60% occurring once. Sequenced material: CD4+ T cells sorted from blood, taken around week 50, from a patient treated with tofacitinib. These TCRs come from a human donor with alopecia areata. Each CDR3 is given with its conserved first and last residue. D genes are given only for firm matches. Not every row has a clone size; where given, it reads once, few, many or a size class.

j_gene	v_gene	d_gene	abundance	CDR3aa	CDR3nt
TRBJ2-1	TRBV11-3	.	.	CASSLSQGEQFF	TGTGCCAGCAGCTTATCACAAGGGGAGCAGTTCTTC
TRBJ1-5	TRBV7-9	TRBD1	.	CASSPTGDNQPQHF	TGTGCCAGCAGCCCAACAGGGGACAATCAGCCCCAGCATTTT
TRBJ2-3	TRBV7-9	TRBD2	.	CASSHAGGSDTQYF	TGTGCCAGCAGCCATGCGGGGGGCTCAGATACGCAGTATTTT
TRBJ2-1	TRBV5-1	.	.	CASSLGQGGYEQFF	TGCGCCAGCAGCTTAGGGCAGGGCGGATATGAGCAGTTCTTC
TRBJ2-2	TRBV4-3	.	few	CASSQDRVTGELFF	TGCGCCAGCAGCCAAGATAGAGTAACCGGGGAGCTGTTTTTT
TRBJ2-7	TRBV6-5	.	.	CASSDGIERYF	TGTGCCAGCAGTGACGGAATTGAACGGTACTTC
TRBJ1-2	TRBV30	.	.	CAWSEGLANYGYTF	TGTGCCTGGAGTGAGGGTTTAGCGAACTATGGCTACACCTTC
TRBJ2-3	TRBV11-2	.	few	CASSRSFRADTQYF	TGTGCCAGCAGCCGGTCTTTCAGGGCAGATACGCAGTATTTT
TRBJ2-4	TRBV29-1	.	.	CSVPIRDGRLRYF	TGCAGCGTACCGATAAGGGACGGCCGCTTAAGGTACTTC
TRBJ1-2	TRBV27	.	.	CASSLSDNYGYTF	TGTGCCAGCAGTTTATCCGATAACTATGGCTACACCTTC
TRBJ1-1	TRBV29-1	.	.	CSVIGQNTEAFF	TGCAGCGTTATCGGACAGAACACTGAAGCTTTCTTT
TRBJ2-1	TRBV9	.	.	CASSVASTWLGMNEQFF	TGTGCCAGCAGCGTAGCTTCAACCTGGCTCGGGATGAATGAGCAGTTCTTC
TRBJ1-1	TRBV29-1	.	.	CSVLAENTEAFF	TGCAGCGTTTTGGCTGAGAACACTGAAGCTTTCTTT
TRBJ1-2	TRBV5-1	TRBD1	.	CASSRTGGDYGYTF	TGCGCCAGCAGCAGGACAGGGGGTGACTATGGCTACACCTTC
TRBJ1-1	TRBV25-1	TRBD1	.	CASSAGGGGTEAFF	TGTGCCAGCAGTGCAGGGGGCGGAGGCACTGAAGCTTTCTTT
TRBJ1-6	TRBV30	TRBD1	.	CAWTPGQDNSPLHF	TGTGCCTGGACCCCGGGACAGGATAATTCACCCCTCCACTTT
TRBJ2-3	TRBV29-1	TRBD2	.	CSQRGGEGGDTQYF	TGCAGCCAGCGGGGGGGTGAGGGTGGAGATACGCAGTATTTT
TRBJ2-1	TRBV5-6	.	.	CASSLGGVGLNEQFF	TGTGCCAGCAGCTTGGGGGGCGTCGGGCTTAATGAGCAGTTCTTC